Listed here are 25 T cell receptor beta chains from one sample, sequenced in a study of blood T cell repertoires in COVID-19. Libraries were prepared by immunoSEQ multiplex PCR; TCRdb keeps only in-frame clonotypes and omits some of them. The table has some 80,000 clones, 85% to 90% seen once. Sequenced input: peripheral blood. The source of these receptors is a human donor in a cohort sampled during active COVID-19.

The rearrangement uses TRBV4-1 and TRBJ2-1; TRBD2 matches at 14 bases. Germline trimming cut 8 bases from V and 4 bases from J; bases unmatched to any gene: 1. CDR1 and CDR2 from the germline V gene are MGHRA and YSYEKL. CDR3 length equals 14 residues. CDR3 in amino acids: CASGTSGGYNEQFF. Here the CDR3 DNA reads TGCGCCAGCGGGACTAGCGGGGGATACAATGAGCAGTTCTTC.

CDR3 sequence: CASSPNTRGHGYTF. As DNA, the CDR3 is TGTGCCAGCAGCCCAAACACCAGGGGGCATGGCTACACCTTC. The chain carries TRBV11-2 and TRBJ1-2, with 8 bases matching TRBD1. Germline V gives CDR1 SGHAT, CDR2 FQNNGV. The CDR3 contains 14 residues. J lost 6 bases, V lost 5 bases, and 8 bases had no gene match.

The chain has TRBV6-5 and TRBJ1-2; D unresolved. The V end lost 5 bases, the J end lost 9 bases, and 16 bases lay between the germline ends. From germline, CDR1 is MNHEY and CDR2 SVGAGI. CDR3 length: 13 residues. The CDR3 spells CASSPDLGERYTF. The CDR3 DNA sequence: TGTGCCAGCAGTCCCGATCTAGGCGAACGCTACACCTTC.

The gene calls are TRBV9 and TRBJ2-3, with 7 nucleotides matching TRBD2. Unmatched junction bases numbered 5, after V lost 1 base and J lost 3 bases. This CDR3 comprises 15 residues. Germline lookup yields CDR1 SGDLS and CDR2 YYNGEE. The chain's CDR3 is CASSVTASGTDTQYF. The CDR3 DNA follows: TGTGCCAGCAGCGTAACGGCTAGCGGAACAGATACGCAGTATTTT.

This clone was found once. This sequence joins TRBV7-2 and TRBJ2-7; D uncertain. Germline V gene sequence: CDR1 SGHTA, CDR2 FQGNSA. V was pared by 3 bases and J by 2 bases, with 11 bases between. The CDR3 is 14 amino acids. CDR3 protein: CASSLTPSAYEQYF. The CDR3 bases are TGTGCCAGCAGCTTGACACCGTCAGCCTACGAGCAGTACTTC.

The genes are TRBV29-1 and TRBJ1-1, with D perhaps TRBD1 (6 bases). V was trimmed by 5 bases and J by 6 bases, leaving 13 bases between them. Germline-derived CDR1 and CDR2 are SQVTM and ANQGSEA. The CDR3 consists of 12 residues. CDR3 amino acids: CSVKSGGSEAFF. DNA for the CDR3: TGCAGCGTTAAATCTGGGGGCTCTGAAGCTTTCTTT. Drawing the rest from reference TRBV29-1 and TRBJ1-1, the complete variable domain is SAVISQKPSRDICQRGTSLTIQCQVDSQVTMMFWYRQQPGQSLTLIATANQGSEATYESGFVIDKFPISRPNLTFSTLTVSNMSPEDSSIYLCSVKSGGSEAFFGQGTRLTVV.

This chain joins TRBV4-1 and TRBJ1-6; 10 bases are shared with TRBD1. J lost 9 bases, V lost 1 base, and 6 bases had no gene match. Germline lookup yields CDR1 MGHRA and CDR2 YSYEKL. CDR3 length equals 16 residues. As DNA, the CDR3 is TGCGCCAGCAGCCAAGGGGGGACAGGGGCTACTTCACCCCTCCACTTT. Protein sequence: CASSQGGTGATSPLHF.

The chain links TRBV11-2 to TRBJ2-2; the match to TRBD1 covers 9 bases. CDR1 is SGHAT, CDR2 FQNNGV, per germline. The CDR3 length is 15 residues. V gave up 5 bases and J gave up 5 bases; unmatched junction bases: 6. CDR3 coding DNA: TGTGCCAGCAGCGGGGGACAGGGAGGGACCGGGGAGCTGTTTTTT. Its translation is CASSGGQGGTGELFF.

V is TRBV19 and J is TRBJ2-3; the D gene is possibly TRBD2 (6 bases). Trimming stripped 7 bases from V and 1 base from J, with 9 bases between. Germline CDR1 LNHDA, CDR2 SQIVND (reference sequence). This CDR3 is 13 amino acids long. CDR3 DNA sequence: TGTGCCAGTATCCCTAGCGGCACAGATACGCAGTATTTT. It yields the protein CASIPSGTDTQYF.

The rearrangement links TRBV4-1 to TRBJ2-5, with a possible D match to TRBD2 (5 bases). The V gene lost 1 base and the J gene lost 5 bases, with 11 bases spanning the gap. The CDR3 has 14 amino acids. Germline V gene sequence: CDR1 MGHRA, CDR2 YSYEKL. DNA for the CDR3: TGCGCCAGCAGCCAAGCCGGTCCGGGGGAGACCCAGTACTTC. Translated, it gives CASSQAGPGETQYF.

The chain carries TRBV6-5 and TRBJ1-6; the match to TRBD1 covers 7 bases. The CDR3 extends over 15 amino acids. Germline assignment: CDR1 MNHEY and CDR2 SVGAGI. The trim removed 5 bases at V and 7 bases at J, leaving 8 bases unmatched. This chain's CDR3 is CASSNQQGRNSPLHF. The CDR3 DNA is TGTGCCAGCAGTAATCAACAGGGGCGGAATTCACCCCTCCACTTT.

The gene calls are TRBV28 and TRBJ2-7, with TRBD2 as a possible D gene (6 bases). CDR3 length equals 15 residues. V was pared by 5 bases and J by 7 bases, with 21 bases between. Germline values: CDR1 MDHEN, CDR2 SYDVKM. This chain's CDR3 is CASSPTRAGRVEQYF. The DNA for the CDR3 is TGTGCCAGCAGTCCGACCCGGGCGGGAAGGGTGGAGCAGTACTTC.

The chain has TRBV2 and TRBJ2-3; 14 nucleotides line up with TRBD2. J lost 7 bases, V lost 4 bases, and 4 bases had no gene match. The germline V gene encodes CDR1 SNHLY and CDR2 FYNNEI. CDR3 size: 15 residues. DNA of the CDR3: TGTGCCAGCAGTGGACTAGCGGGGGGGCAACATACGCAGTATTTT. Its translation: CASSGLAGGQHTQYF.

This clone came up once. V usage is TRBV9 and J usage is TRBJ1-6; D not resolved. The CDR3 consists of 14 residues. Trimming took off 0 bases at V and 5 bases at J, with 6 bases between the two ends. Per the germline V gene, CDR1 is SGDLS and CDR2 is YYNGEE. CDR3 residues: CASSVDGNNSPLHF. CDR3 nucleotide sequence: TGTGCCAGCAGCGTAGACGGGAATAATTCACCCCTCCACTTT.

The chain joins TRBV6-1 to TRBJ2-7; tentatively, D is TRBD2 (5 bases). This CDR3 has 14 amino acids. CDR1 and CDR2 from the germline V gene are MNHNS and SASEGT. Trimming stripped 1 base from V and 2 bases from J, with 9 bases between. CDR3 loop: CASSEGGGPYEQYF. The CDR3 region has the DNA TGTGCCAGCAGTGAAGGAGGAGGTCCCTACGAGCAGTACTTC.

The V gene is TRBV18, the J gene TRBJ2-1; 9 nucleotides match TRBD1. The V gene's germline CDR1 is KGHSH and CDR2 LQKENI. The trim removed 3 bases at V and 5 bases at J, leaving 5 bases unmatched. The CDR3 contains 15 residues. The DNA of the CDR3 is TGTGCCAGCTCACCCTACAGGGGGCGGAACAATGAGCAGTTCTTC. Translating it yields CASSPYRGRNNEQFF. Drawing the rest from reference TRBV18 and TRBJ2-1, the complete variable domain is NAGVMQNPRHLVRRRGQEARLRCSPMKGHSHVYWYRQLPEEGLKFMVYLQKENIIDESGMPKERFSAEFPKEGPSILRIQQVVRGDSAAYFCASSPYRGRNNEQFFGPGTRLTVL.

The chain has TRBV25-1 and TRBJ2-1; D might be TRBD2 (5 bases). V was pared by 1 base and J by 3 bases, with 16 bases between. There are 17 residues in the CDR3. Germline CDR1 reads MGHDK; CDR2 reads SYGVNS. The CDR3 loop reads CASSESGLASGYNEQFF. Here the CDR3 DNA reads TGTGCCAGCAGTGAATCCGGATTAGCGTCAGGCTACAATGAGCAGTTCTTC.

This rearrangement joins TRBV6-5 to TRBJ2-4; D perhaps matches TRBD1 (5 bases). In germline, CDR1 is MNHEY, CDR2 SVGAGI. This CDR3 spans 15 amino acids. With 6 bases removed from V and 2 bases from J, the gap between germline ends came to 14 bases. The CDR3 DNA sequence: TGTGCCAGCAGCCTATCTGGGGCGTCCAAAAACATTCAGTACTTC. Protein: CASSLSGASKNIQYF.

The V gene is TRBV7-2, the J gene TRBJ2-1, with 7 bases identical to TRBD2. Germline CDR1 reads SGHTA; CDR2 reads FQGNSA. The CDR3 has 14 residues. With 4 bases clipped from V and 5 bases from J, the junction kept 5 bases outside the gene matches. DNA of the CDR3: TGTGCCAGCAGCTCCCGGACTAGGCACAATGAGCAGTTCTTC. Translation: CASSSRTRHNEQFF.

The gene calls are TRBV7-2 and TRBJ2-5; 9 bases align to TRBD1. The CDR3 runs 14 residues. Germline CDR1 and CDR2: SGHTA and FQGNSA. Trimming at V came to 5 bases and at J to 5 bases, leaving 6 bases not matched to a gene. This CDR3 reads CASSADRGGETQYF. CDR3 sequence (DNA): TGTGCCAGCAGCGCGGACAGGGGTGGGGAGACCCAGTACTTC.

V gene TRBV7-9 combines with J gene TRBJ2-3; TRBD2 agrees at 7 bases. The CDR3 covers 16 residues. CDR1 is SEHNR and CDR2 is FQNEAQ in the germline V gene (reference sequence). Trimming removed 1 base from V and 0 bases from J; junction bases left unmatched: 4. CDR3 sequence reads: CASSLVGTTSTDTQYF. The CDR3, as DNA: TGTGCCAGCAGCTTAGTAGGGACTACTAGCACAGATACGCAGTATTTT.

The chain couples TRBV19 to TRBJ1-6, with TRBD1 identical over 9 bases. The germline V gene has CDR1 LNHDA and CDR2 SQIVND (reference sequence). The V segment lost 2 bases and the J segment 7 bases; nucleotides outside the gene matches: 12. The CDR3 has 18 amino acids. This CDR3 is CASSIFPPGQGRNSPLHF. The CDR3 coding sequence is TGTGCCAGTAGTATATTTCCTCCGGGACAGGGCCGCAATTCACCCCTCCACTTT. The full variable domain, with the rest looked up from reference TRBV19 and TRBJ1-6, is DGGITQSPKYLFRKEGQNVTLSCEQNLNHDAMYWYRQDPGQGLRLIYYSQIVNDFQKGDIAEGYSVSREKKESFPLTVTSAQKNPTAFYLCASSIFPPGQGRNSPLHFGNGTRLTVT.

The table lists this clone with a count of one. V usage is TRBV7-2 and J usage is TRBJ2-1; 9 bases align to TRBD1. The CDR3 covers 13 residues. Looked up from germline, CDR1 is SGHTA and CDR2 is FQGNSA. V was pared by 5 bases and J by 8 bases, with 4 bases of the junction left unmatched. For the CDR3, the DNA is TGTGCCAGCAGCCGGACAGGGGTTCATGAGCAGTTCTTC. It codes for CASSRTGVHEQFF.

The V and J genes are TRBV9 and TRBJ2-5, with TRBD2 matching over 8 bases. The germline gives CDR1 SGDLS, CDR2 YYNGEE. This CDR3 contains 16 residues. V was clipped by 4 bases and J by 4 bases; unmatched bases: 12. CDR3 region: CASSPRGLDVLETQYF. CDR3 bases: TGTGCCAGCAGCCCGCGGGGACTAGATGTCTTAGAGACCCAGTACTTC.

V is TRBV27 and J is TRBJ1-5; TRBD1 matches at 8 bases. V shed 5 bases, J shed 6 bases, and the junction held 6 bases outside the gene matches. The germline V gene has CDR1 MNHEY and CDR2 SMNVEV (reference sequence). The CDR3 consists of 14 residues. This CDR3 reads CASSTTGVGQPQHF. The CDR3 DNA is TGTGCCAGCAGTACGACAGGGGTCGGTCAGCCCCAGCATTTT.